Listed below are T cell receptor beta chains from one sample, sequenced in a study of T cell responses to AZD1222 COVID-19 vaccine. Clones were sequenced by immunoSEQ multiplex PCR, and TCRdb holds only the in-frame ones, with some missing. This table holds 140,000 or so clones, roughly 90% found once. The sample was peripheral blood, taken 28 days after the second AZD1222 dose. These receptors came from an adult who received the AZD1222 COVID-19 vaccine. Both conserved end residues are part of each CDR3. D genes are given only for firm matches. For some rows the clone size is stated as once, few or many, or as a class when expanded; others skip it.

j_gene	abundance	v_gene	d_gene	CDR3nt	CDR3aa
TRBJ1-2	-	TRBV6-5	-	TGTGCCAGCAGTTACGGGGAGACGAGTGGCTACACCTTC	CASSYGETSGYTF
TRBJ2-4	-	TRBV7-9	-	TGTGCCAGCAGCTTAGCCCGTAAAGACATTCAGTACTTC	CASSLARKDIQYF
TRBJ2-1	-	TRBV7-9	TRBD2	TGTGCCAGCAGCTCCCTAGCGGGGCTCTACAATGAGCAGTTCTTC	CASSSLAGLYNEQFF
TRBJ1-1	-	TRBV5-5	-	TGTGCCAGCAGCTTAGTAACAGCTCCCACTGAAGCTTTCTTT	CASSLVTAPTEAFF
TRBJ1-6	-	TRBV5-5	-	TGTGCCAGCAGCTTGGGGCAGTATAATTCACCCCTCCACTTT	CASSLGQYNSPLHF
TRBJ2-1	-	TRBV6-6	TRBD2	TGTGCCAGCAGGGCGGGACTAGCGGGAGCCCATGAGCAGTTCTTC	CASRAGLAGAHEQFF
TRBJ2-5	few	TRBV7-9	-	TGTGCCAGCAGCTTCGAGGGCCGTGAGACCCAGTACTTC	CASSFEGRETQYF
TRBJ1-6	-	TRBV11-3	-	TGTGCCAGCACCCCTCCGCGGCGTCAGTCACCCCTCCACTTT	CASTPPRRQSPLHF
TRBJ2-1	-	TRBV18	TRBD1	TGTGCCAGCTCACCACGGACAGGAGAGAACAATGAGCAGTTCTTC	CASSPRTGENNEQFF
TRBJ1-3	-	TRBV2	-	TGTGCCAGCAGGGACTCACGGAGCTCTGGAAACACCATATATTTT	CASRDSRSSGNTIYF
TRBJ1-1	once	TRBV7-2	-	TGTGCCAGCAGCCTAGGGCCCCCTGCTTGTCGTGAAGCTTTCTTT	CASSLGPPACREAFF
TRBJ2-7	-	TRBV5-5	-	TGTGCCAGCGATATAGGGGGGTTCTACGAGCAGTACTTC	CASDIGGFYEQYF
TRBJ1-4	-	TRBV7-9	-	TGTGCCAGCAGCTTAATGGGCTCTTCGGTTGAAAAACTGTTTTTT	CASSLMGSSVEKLFF
TRBJ2-3	-	TRBV20-1	-	TGCAGTGCTCGCACCGGGGATACGCAGTATTTT	CSARTGDTQYF
TRBJ2-6	-	TRBV4-1	-	TGCGCCAGCAGCCAAGGACCTACAGGGCCGATGGGTGGGGCCAACGTCCTGACTTTC	CASSQGPTGPMGGANVLTF
TRBJ1-1	-	TRBV3-1/TRBV3-2	TRBD1	TGTGCCAGCAGAAGGGACAGGGTGGACACTGAAGCTTTCTTT	CASRRDRVDTEAFF
TRBJ1-3	-	TRBV2	-	TGTGCCAGCAGTGATAGGGGTAACTCTGGAAACACCATATATTTT	CASSDRGNSGNTIYF
TRBJ2-5	-	TRBV9	TRBD2	TGTGCCAGCAGCGTAAGCGGGGGATACCAAGAGACCCAGTACTTC	CASSVSGGYQETQYF
TRBJ1-1	-	TRBV9	TRBD1	TGTGCCAGCAGCCCCGGACAGGTGAACACTGAAGCTTTCTTT	CASSPGQVNTEAFF
TRBJ1-2	-	TRBV25-1	-	TGTGCCAGCAGTCGTACCCGTTATGGCTACACCTTC	CASSRTRYGYTF
TRBJ1-1	once	TRBV7-9	-	TGTGCCAGCAGTTATGGGATGAACACTGAAGCTTTCTTT	CASSYGMNTEAFF
TRBJ2-3	-	TRBV10-1	TRBD2	TGCGCCAGCAGTGAGTCAACTAGCGGGGGGATCACAGATACGCAGTATTTT	CASSESTSGGITDTQYF
TRBJ2-1	-	TRBV7-2	TRBD2	TGTGCCAGCAGCCCGCCTAGCGGGAGGGTTTACAATGAGCAGTTCTTC	CASSPPSGRVYNEQFF
TRBJ1-1	-	TRBV7-3	-	TGTGCCAGCAGCTTAAACCCAGGGTGGGGCCCGGGTGGCACTGAAGCTTTCTTT	CASSLNPGWGPGGTEAFF
TRBJ1-4	-	TRBV4-1	TRBD1	TGCGCCAGCAGCCACGCCGGGACAGGGTCCGCTAATGAAAAACTGTTTTTT	CASSHAGTGSANEKLFF
TRBJ2-7	-	TRBV6-5	-	TGTGCCAGCAGTTACCTGACTGACCCCCGGGACTACGAGCAGTACTTC	CASSYLTDPRDYEQYF
TRBJ2-3	-	TRBV5-1	-	TGCGCCAGCTCGTCCACTCTGAATGGGAATACGCAGTATTTT	CASSSTLNGNTQYF
TRBJ2-7	-	TRBV2	-	TGTGCCAGCAGTGGCCAACAGTTCTACGAGCAGTACTTC	CASSGQQFYEQYF
TRBJ1-2	-	TRBV14	-	TGTGCCAGCAGCCCCGAGCAGCTTATTAACTATGGCTACACCTTC	CASSPEQLINYGYTF
TRBJ1-2	-	TRBV12-3/TRBV12-4	-	TGTGCCAGTCGGAGTTTCTATGGCTACACCTTC	CASRSFYGYTF
TRBJ2-7	few	TRBV12-5	TRBD2	TGTGCTAGTGGTGCCCAGACTAGCAACAACGAGCAGTACTTC	CASGAQTSNNEQYF
TRBJ2-1	-	TRBV3-1/TRBV3-2	-	TGTGCCAGCAGCCTATCGGGCTCCTCCTACAATGAGCAGTTCTTC	CASSLSGSSYNEQFF
TRBJ1-5	-	TRBV7-8	TRBD1	TGTGCCAGCAGCCCCGGACAGGGGGCTGTTATAATAAGCAATCAGCCCCAGCATTTT	CASSPGQGAVIISNQPQHF
TRBJ1-1	-	TRBV12-3/TRBV12-4	-	TGTGCCAGCACCAGGACCCTTTCGGGTGAAGCTTTCTTT	CASTRTLSGEAFF
TRBJ1-5	few	TRBV27	-	TGTGCCAGCAGCCTTATCCGTAGCAATCAGCCCCAGCATTTT	CASSLIRSNQPQHF
TRBJ1-5	once	TRBV2	TRBD1	TGTGCCAGCAGTGGAACAGGGGGCAATCAGCCCCAGCATTTT	CASSGTGGNQPQHF
TRBJ1-4	-	TRBV5-1	-	TGCGCCAGCAGCCACTCCACAGCTACGGAACTGTTTTTT	CASSHSTATELFF